The 21 T cell receptor beta chains below all came from one sample that was sequenced in a study of CD8+ T cells in alopecia areata. RNA was extracted and reverse transcribed into cDNA as the sequencing template. Sequencing used immunoSEQ multiplex PCR; TCRdb keeps in-frame clones, though not all of them. The specimen has about 300,000 clones, none found just once. Cutaneous lymph nodes were pooled and cells sorted by CD4, CD8alpha, NKG2D, NKG2ACE and more. The sample comprised CD4+ T cells sorted from a lymph node. The receptors shown here come from a C3H/HeJ mouse with alopecia areata. The strain's MHC haplotype is H2-k.

This clone was counted between two and nine times. Gene names denote mouse genes. The read ends 3 residues before the CDR3 terminus; that terminus is restored from the germline J gene. V usage is TRBV31 and J usage is TRBJ1-6, with 10 nucleotides matching TRBD1. TRBJ1-6 is known as an ORF, though its function is uncertain. V lost 5 bases and J lost 7; bases outside the gene matches: 8. Germline CDR1 GKSSPN, CDR2 SITVG. The CDR3 covers 15 residues. The CDR3 DNA, read in part, is TGTGCCTGGGGACGGGACAGGGGTGAGAATTCGCCC. Its protein product is CAWGRDRGENSP. The whole CDR3 sequence is CAWGRDRGENSPLYF.

There are a few counts of this clone. These gene names are mouse names. The read ends 4 residues shy of where the CDR3 ends; the end is completed using the germline J gene. V and J are TRBV1 and TRBJ2-7, with 8 bases matching TRBD2. The CDR3 consists of 15 residues. Germline V lookup: CDR1 NSQYPW, CDR2 LRSPGD (reference sequence). CDR3 protein: CTCSAAGGAQDEQYF. The CDR3 bases that were read are TGCACCTGCAGTGCAGCCGGGGGGGCGCAGGAT.

This clone was counted between two and nine times. Any gene name here is a mouse gene name. The read ends 4 residues early relative to the CDR3; the germline J gene fills the gap. The chain has TRBV19 and TRBJ2-7; 10 bases match TRBD2. CDR1 FNHDT and CDR2 SITEND come from the germline V gene (reference sequence). The CDR3 covers 15 residues. V lost 4 bases and J lost 0; bases outside the gene matches: 4. CDR3 DNA, as far as it was read: TGTGCCAGCAGTCCCGGGACTGGGGACTCCTAT. This encodes CASSPGTGDSY. The entire CDR3 protein is CASSPGTGDSYEQYF.

Remarks on this clone: These gene names are mouse names. Different DNA sequences within this sample yield the same CDR3. CDR3 bases read: TGCACCTGCAGTGGTGGGGGTAACTATGCT. Translated: CTCSGGGNYA. From start to end, the CDR3 is CTCSGGGNYAEQFF. The genes are TRBV1 and TRBJ2-1, with D possibly being TRBD2 (6 bases). The read terminates 4 residues before the CDR3 end, so the remaining end is supplied by the germline J gene. CDR1 and CDR2 (germline): NSQYPW, LRSPGD (reference sequence). The V and J ends lost 4 bases and 0 bases respectively, with 7 bases between them. CDR3 size: 14 residues.

The table lists this clone with many counts. Gene names are mouse gene names. The read halts 4 residues ahead of the CDR3 end, with the missing end drawn from the germline J gene. The same CDR3 is also encoded by other DNA sequences in this sample. The chain uses TRBV1 and TRBJ2-1; 8 bases are a match to TRBD2. V shed 3 bases, J shed 3 bases, and the junction held 4 bases outside the gene matches. CDR1 is NSQYPW, CDR2 LRSPGD, per germline (reference sequence). This CDR3 is built from 15 residues. Partial CDR3 DNA: TGCACCTGCAGTGCCGGGGGGGGCTCCTATGCT. This encodes CTCSAGGGSYA. The full CDR3 reads CTCSAGGGSYAEQFF.

This clone was detected only a few times. Any gene name here is a mouse gene name. The read ends 4 residues early relative to the CDR3; the germline J gene fills the gap. The chain recombines TRBV5 with TRBJ2-5, with D possibly TRBD2 on 6 matching bases. Trimming removed 2 bases from V and 0 bases from J, with 15 bases in between. The CDR3 totals 17 residues. Germline V gene lookup returns CDR1 LGHNA and CDR2 YNLKQL (reference sequence). The DNA read from the CDR3 is TGTGCCAGCAGCCAAAGACGGGGGGAGTGGAACCAAGAC. It is translated as CASSQRRGEWNQD. In full, the CDR3 reads CASSQRRGEWNQDTQYF.

This clone was counted between two and nine times. Gene names denote mouse genes. The CDR3 extends 4 residues past the end of the read, so its final part is completed from the germline J gene. The rearrangement uses TRBV13-2 and TRBJ1-2; 8 bases fit TRBD1. CDR1 and CDR2 (germline): NNHNN, SYGAGS (reference sequence). V shed 5 bases, J shed 4 bases, and the junction held 7 bases outside the gene matches. The CDR3 spans 14 residues. The sequenced part of the CDR3 DNA is TGTGCCAGCGGACCGACAGGGGACGGCTCC. As protein: CASGPTGDGS. The entire CDR3 protein reads CASGPTGDGSDYTF.

This clone was counted only a few times. Mouse gene names apply. The observed sequence ends 4 residues before the CDR3 terminus, with the missing tail filled in from the germline J gene. This sample includes further DNA sequences coding for the same CDR3. The chain combines TRBV13-1 with TRBJ2-7; TRBD2 matches at 9 bases. Unmatched junction bases numbered 0, after V lost 5 bases and J lost 3 bases. Germline V gene lookup returns CDR1 NSHNY and CDR2 SYGAGN. This CDR3 contains 12 residues. The DNA read from the CDR3 is TGTGCCAGCAGGACTGGGGGCTAT. Its protein product is CASRTGGY. The complete CDR3 sequence is CASRTGGYEQYF.

About this clone: Any gene name here is a mouse gene name. The same CDR3 is also encoded by other DNA sequences in this sample. Incomplete CDR3 DNA: TGTGCCTGGAGTCTAGGTGGGGGGGCCAGGGCAGAA. Its translation: CAWSLGGGARAE. The whole CDR3 reads CAWSLGGGARAETLYF. V gene TRBV31 combines with J gene TRBJ2-3; 9 nucleotides agree with TRBD2. Read sequence stops 4 residues before the CDR3 end, and the germline J gene provides the missing end. Germline CDR1 and CDR2: GKSSPN and SITVG. Trimming at V came to 0 bases and at J to 3 bases, leaving 7 bases not matched to a gene. The CDR3 is 16 residues long.

Concerning this clone itself: Mouse germline and gene names are used. The CDR3 goes on 4 residues after the read ends, and that part is filled in from the germline J gene. The chain uses TRBV19 and TRBJ2-1, with D perhaps TRBD1 (7 bases). CDR3 length: 14 amino acids. CDR1 FNHDT and CDR2 SITEND come from the germline V gene (reference sequence). Trimming removed 6 bases at V and 3 bases at J, with 13 bases between. CDR3 protein: CASKMGDSYAEQFF. CDR3 DNA (partial): TGTGCCAGCAAGATGGGGGACAGCTATGCT.

As to this clone: The gene names here belong to mouse. The CDR3 is cut off 4 residues early in the read; its end comes from the germline J gene. The V call is TRBV5, the J call TRBJ2-7, with 9 bases that match TRBD1. Germline CDR1 and CDR2: LGHNA and YNLKQL (reference sequence). The CDR3 is 16 residues long. The J segment lost 3 bases and the V segment lost 0 bases, leaving 6 bases of the junction unmatched. The DNA read from the CDR3 is TGTGCCAGCAGCCAAGATGGGACAGGGTATATCTAT. Its protein product is CASSQDGTGYIY. The entire CDR3 sequence reads CASSQDGTGYIYEQYF.

Concerning this clone: Genes and germline come from the mouse. The CDR3 end falls 4 residues outside the read, so it is completed with the germline J gene. This sample includes further DNA sequences coding for the same CDR3. This sequence joins TRBV19 and TRBJ2-5, with a possible D match to TRBD1 (6 bases). Germline assignment: CDR1 FNHDT and CDR2 SITEND (reference sequence). The V and J ends lost 5 bases and 0 bases respectively, with 7 bases between them. This CDR3 comprises 13 residues. Incomplete CDR3 DNA: TGTGCCAGCAGACAGGGAAACCAAGAC. Residues: CASRQGNQD. The whole CDR3 region reads CASRQGNQDTQYF.

This clone has only a few counts. Genes and germline come from the mouse. With the read ending 4 residues before the CDR3 end, the germline J gene is used to fill in that end. This chain links TRBV31 with TRBJ2-1; TRBD2 matches 11 bases. The CDR3 is 17 amino acids. The germline V gene has CDR1 GKSSPN and CDR2 SITVG. V gave up 0 bases and J gave up 0 bases; unmatched junction bases: 4. This chain's CDR3 is CAWSLSGLGANYAEQFF. The sequenced part of the CDR3 DNA is TGTGCCTGGAGTCTATCGGGACTGGGGGCTAACTATGCT.

This clone was detected a few times. Genes here carry mouse names. The CDR3 extends 4 residues past the end of the read, so its final part is completed from the germline J gene. V usage is TRBV19 and J usage is TRBJ2-1; a weak D match, TRBD1 (6 bases). V dropped 0 bases and J dropped 4 bases, with 11 bases sitting between them. Germline values: CDR1 FNHDT, CDR2 SITEND (reference sequence). This CDR3 contains 15 residues. Incomplete CDR3 DNA: TGTGCCAGCAGTATAGAGAGGACAGTATATGCT. The encoded protein is CASSIERTVYA. The full CDR3 sequence reads CASSIERTVYAEQFF.

This clone was observed a few times. The listed genes are named as in mouse. Coverage ceases 4 residues before the CDR3 finishes, and the germline J gene fills in the end. The V and J genes are TRBV19 and TRBJ2-2; D is possibly TRBD2 (6 bases). With 2 bases removed from V and 3 bases from J, the gap between germline ends came to 11 bases. Germline values: CDR1 FNHDT, CDR2 SITEND (reference sequence). This CDR3 contains 15 residues. The CDR3 region is CASSMAGADTGQLYF. The covered CDR3 bases are TGTGCCAGCAGTATGGCTGGGGCAGACACCGGG.

This clone was recorded at least ten times. The germline and genes are mouse ones. Read data end 4 residues before the CDR3 end; the end is taken from the germline J gene. The rearrangement links TRBV13-2 to TRBJ1-2; TRBD1 matches at 8 bases. The CDR3 totals 15 residues. The germline gives CDR1 NNHNN, CDR2 SYGAGS (reference sequence). The V segment lost 1 base and the J segment 4 bases; nucleotides outside the gene matches: 6. The part of the CDR3 DNA that was read is TGTGCCAGCGGTGATTGGACAGGGTCGGGCTCC. It is translated as CASGDWTGSGS. In full, the CDR3 is CASGDWTGSGSDYTF.

Worth noting for this clone: The gene names here belong to mouse. Coverage ceases 4 residues before the CDR3 finishes, and the germline J gene fills in the end. The rearrangement links TRBV19 to TRBJ2-5; 8 bases fit TRBD1. CDR1 is FNHDT, CDR2 SITEND, per germline (reference sequence). This CDR3 has 15 residues. CDR3 loop: CASSIPRTGRDTQYF. Partial CDR3 DNA: TGTGCCAGCAGTATACCCCGGACAGGGAGGGAC.

This clone turned up a few times. Gene names follow the mouse nomenclature. With the read ending 4 residues before the CDR3 end, the germline J gene is used to fill in that end. The genes are TRBV13-1 and TRBJ1-2; 8 nucleotides match TRBD1. The length of the CDR3 is 14 residues. Germline CDR1 reads NSHNY; CDR2 reads SYGAGN. J lost 1 base, V lost 4 bases, and 3 bases had no gene match. The CDR3 here is CASSSGGLNSDYTF. Partial CDR3 DNA: TGTGCCAGCAGTTCAGGGGGCCTAAACTCC.

To note about this clone: Gene names denote mouse genes. From the germline J gene comes the end of the CDR3, since the read stops 4 residues before it. This same CDR3 is encoded by further DNA sequences in the sample. The chain couples TRBV13-1 to TRBJ2-3; 7 bases are a match to TRBD2. CDR1 and CDR2 (germline): NSHNY, SYGAGN. After removal of 1 base from V and 0 bases from J, the junction contained 2 bases not matched to a gene. There are 15 residues in the CDR3. CDR3 residues: CASSDRGGSAETLYF. The sequenced part of the CDR3 DNA is TGTGCCAGCAGTGATCGTGGGGGGAGTGCAGAA.

With regard to this clone: All gene names here are mouse names. The CDR3 is cut off 4 residues early in the read; its end comes from the germline J gene. The V gene is TRBV19, the J gene TRBJ2-2, with D possibly matching TRBD1 (6 bases). There are 16 residues in the CDR3. Per germline, CDR1 FNHDT and CDR2 SITEND (reference sequence). Deletions cut 4 bases from V and 0 bases from J, with 13 bases between. CDR3 protein: CASSSAGQSNTGQLYF. CDR3 bases read: TGTGCCAGCAGTTCAGCGGGACAATCAAACACCGGG.

Details on this clone: Gene names and germline refer to mouse. Read data end 3 residues before the CDR3 end; the end is taken from the germline J gene. Other DNA sequences of this sample code for an identical CDR3. J is TRBJ1-6 and V is TRBV13-3; 9 bases align to TRBD1. Being an ORF, TRBJ1-6 has a function that is uncertain. The J segment lost 6 bases and the V segment lost 5 bases, leaving 3 bases of the junction unmatched. Looked up from germline, CDR1 is NNHDY and CDR2 is SYVADS. The CDR3 loop spans 14 amino acids. CDR3 in amino acids: CASRLTGGNSPLYF. The covered CDR3 bases are TGTGCCAGCAGGTTGACAGGGGGTAATTCGCCC.